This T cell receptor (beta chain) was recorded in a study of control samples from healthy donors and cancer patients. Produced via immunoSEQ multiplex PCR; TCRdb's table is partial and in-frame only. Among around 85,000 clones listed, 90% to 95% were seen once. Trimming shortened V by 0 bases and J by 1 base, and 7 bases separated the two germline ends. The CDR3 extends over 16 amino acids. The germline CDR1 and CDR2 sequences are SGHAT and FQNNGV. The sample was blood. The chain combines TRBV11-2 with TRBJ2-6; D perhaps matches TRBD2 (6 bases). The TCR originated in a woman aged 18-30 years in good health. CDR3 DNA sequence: TGTGCCAGCAGCTTAGAGGGGGGATCTGGGGCCAACGTCCTGACTTTC. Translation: CASSLEGGSGANVLTF. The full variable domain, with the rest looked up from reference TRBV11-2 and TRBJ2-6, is EAGVAQSPRYKIIEKRQSVAFWCNPISGHATLYWYQQILGQGPKLLIQFQNNGVVDDSQLPKDRFSAERLKGVDSTLKIQPAKLEDSAVYLCASSLEGGSGANVLTFGAGSRLTVL.